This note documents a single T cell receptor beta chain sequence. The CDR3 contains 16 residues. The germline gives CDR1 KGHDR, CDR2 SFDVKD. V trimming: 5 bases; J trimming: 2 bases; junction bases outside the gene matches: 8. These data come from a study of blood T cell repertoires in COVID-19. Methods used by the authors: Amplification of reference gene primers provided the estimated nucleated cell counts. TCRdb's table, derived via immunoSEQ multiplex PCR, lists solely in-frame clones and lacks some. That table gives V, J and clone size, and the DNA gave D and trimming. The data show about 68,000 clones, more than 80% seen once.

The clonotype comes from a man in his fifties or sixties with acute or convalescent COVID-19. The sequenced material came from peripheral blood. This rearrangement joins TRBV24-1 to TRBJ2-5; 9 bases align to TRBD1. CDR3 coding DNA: TGTGCCACCAGTGGGGGGACAGGGCCGAAACAAGAGACCCAGTACTTC. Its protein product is CATSGGTGPKQETQYF.